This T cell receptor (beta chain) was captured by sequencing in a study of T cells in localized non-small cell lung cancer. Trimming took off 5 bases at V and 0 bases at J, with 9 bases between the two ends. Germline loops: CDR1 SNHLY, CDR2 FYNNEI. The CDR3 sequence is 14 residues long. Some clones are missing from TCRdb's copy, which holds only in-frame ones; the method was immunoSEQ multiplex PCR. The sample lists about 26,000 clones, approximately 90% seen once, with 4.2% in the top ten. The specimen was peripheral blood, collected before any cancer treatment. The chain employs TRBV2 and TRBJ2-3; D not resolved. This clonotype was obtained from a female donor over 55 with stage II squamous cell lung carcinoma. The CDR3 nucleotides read TGTGCCAGCAGTAGGGAATTGAGCACAGATACGCAGTATTTT. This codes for CASSRELSTDTQYF.